This T cell receptor (beta chain) appears in the sequencing data of a study of Tregs in tolerant kidney transplant recipients. Study information: Mixed chimerism was transient after nonmyeloablative marrow transplants from related graft donors. Broader study findings: Tregs expanded with activated donor B cells seemed most donor-specific. Biological reproducibility was not directly addressed, but technical replication error appeared minimal.

This clone has just one count. What it binds is unknown. The data were produced by immunoSEQ multiplex PCR, yet TCRdb's version contains in-frame clones alone and is incomplete. Of 100,000 to 120,000 clones listed, 90% were seen once; the top ten hold about 0.35%. This CDR3 is built from 14 residues. J gave up 6 bases and V 5 bases, and 5 bases lay outside the gene matches. Germline CDR1 is SGHTA and CDR2 is FQGNSA. Unstimulated Tregs (CD4+CD25+CD127-) and CD4+CD25- non-Tregs were sorted from PBMCs. The sequencing used CD4+ T cells from blood, collected before the transplant. This clonotype originated in a human donor who received a combined kidney and bone marrow transplant. J is TRBJ2-2 and V is TRBV7-2, with 8 bases aligning to TRBD1. The CDR3 DNA is TGTGCCAGCAGCCAGGGGACAGGTCCCGGGGAGCTGTTTTTT. Translated: CASSQGTGPGELFF.